One and the same sample provided the 26 T cell receptor beta chains below, sequenced in a study of T and B cells in COVID-19 patients. From blood, about 240-550 ng of genomic DNA served as TRB template. TRB rearrangements were amplified by multiplex PCR with BIOMED2 TRB-A/B primers. MiXCR, applied by TCRdb to the multiplex PCR reads, yields one record per CDR3 protein. The sample consists of 3,000 or so distinct CDR3 sequences, about 30% of them appearing once. The sample was blood. The receptors come from a human donor with active COVID-19. The donor label of this sample is uncertain.

This sequence joins TRBV7-9 and TRBJ2-3; 8 bases map to TRBD2. J lost 5 bases, V lost 5 bases, and 15 bases had no gene match. The CDR3 totals 17 residues. From germline, CDR1 is SEHNR and CDR2 FQNEAQ (reference sequence). CDR3 protein: CASSPLNGEREIDTQYF. The CDR3 DNA sequence: TGTGCCAGCAGCCCGCTGAACGGAGAGCGGGAGATAGATACGCAGTATTTT. The full variable domain, its missing parts supplied by reference TRBV7-9 and TRBJ2-3, is DTGVSQNPRHKITKRGQNVTFRCDPISEHNRLYWYRQTLGQGPEFLTYFQNEAQLEKSRLLSDRFSAERPKGSFSTLEIQRTEQGDSAMYLCASSPLNGEREIDTQYFGPGTRLTVL.

This clonotype ranks as medium-sized. The chain joins TRBV19 to TRBJ1-2; D may be TRBD1 (6 bases). Trimming took 3 bases from V and 3 from J, leaving 11 bases between them. This CDR3 is built from 14 residues. CDR1 is LNHDA and CDR2 is SQIVND in the germline V gene (reference sequence). CDR3 nucleotide sequence: TGTGCCAGTAGTATTCGAGGACAGTACTATGGCTACACCTTC. Translated: CASSIRGQYYGYTF.

This chain uses TRBV5-4 with TRBJ1-4; 8 bases map to TRBD1. Trimming at V came to 5 bases and at J to 5 bases, leaving 5 bases not matched to a gene. The CDR3 runs to 14 residues. The germline V gene encodes CDR1 SGHNT and CDR2 YYREEE (reference sequence). The CDR3 DNA reads as TGTGCCAGCAGACAGGGGGGCCCCAATGAAAAACTGTTTTTT. Its translation: CASRQGGPNEKLFF. Full variable domain (missing parts from reference TRBV5-4 and TRBJ1-4): ETGVTQSPTHLIKTRGQQVTLRCSSQSGHNTVSWYQQALGQGPQFIFQYYREEENGRGNFPPRFSGLQFPNYSSELNVNALELDDSALYLCASRQGGPNEKLFFGSGTQLSVL.

In this sample, this clonotype is medium-sized (0.01 to 0.1%). The chain combines TRBV15 with TRBJ2-5, with 7 bases identical to TRBD1. Trimming cost V 9 bases and J 7 bases; bases outside gene matches: 8. Germline V gene data show CDR1 as LNHNV and CDR2 as YYDKDF (reference sequence). This CDR3 contains 12 residues. The CDR3 reads CATEGGIGTQYF. The CDR3 nucleotides read TGTGCCACTGAAGGGGGCATCGGGACCCAGTACTTC.

By sample fraction, this clonotype is medium-sized. The rearrangement joins TRBV29-1 to TRBJ2-6, with D hard to call. CDR1 is SQVTM, CDR2 ANQGSEA, per germline. CDR3 size: 15 residues. V was cut by 0 bases and J by 1 base, with 7 bases left in between. The CDR3 DNA reads TGCAGCGTTGAAGAAGGTCAGTCTGGGGCCAACGTCCTGACTTTC. Protein sequence: CSVEEGQSGANVLTF.

The chain links TRBV6-2 or TRBV6-3 to TRBJ2-3; possibly TRBD2 for D (6 bases). The CDR3 length is 14 residues. V shed 7 bases and J shed 0 bases, with 11 bases lying between them. Germline V gene sequence: CDR1 MNHEY, CDR2 SVGEGT. CDR3 sequence reads: CASTEGGSTDTQYF. CDR3 nucleotide sequence: TGTGCCAGCACCGAGGGAGGTAGCACAGATACGCAGTATTTT.

The CDR3 sequence is CASRPPGENEQYF. The CDR3, as DNA: TGTGCCAGCAGGCCCCCAGGGGAAAACGAGCAGTACTTC. The chain carries TRBV6-2 or TRBV6-3 and TRBJ2-7, with D perhaps TRBD1 (6 bases). Germline assignment: CDR1 MNHEY and CDR2 SVGEGT. V lost 6 bases to trimming and J lost 5 bases, with 14 bases between them. CDR3 size: 13 residues.

This rearrangement joins TRBV6-5 to TRBJ1-4, with a tentative D call TRBD1 (5 bases). The CDR3 has 16 amino acids. V lost 6 bases, J lost 0 bases, and 14 bases lay in between. CDR1 MNHEY and CDR2 SVGAGI come from the germline V gene. This CDR3 is CASRRTGTSTNEKLFF. As DNA, the CDR3 is TGTGCCAGCAGGCGCACCGGGACCTCAACTAATGAAAAACTGTTTTTT.

By share, this clonotype counts as medium-sized (0.01 to 0.1%). J is TRBJ2-6 and V is TRBV19; D remains unclear. This CDR3 region has 15 residues. V was trimmed by 3 bases and J by 2 bases, leaving 8 bases between them. Germline V gene sequence: CDR1 LNHDA, CDR2 SQIVND (reference sequence). This chain's CDR3 is CASSIFAAGANVLTF. CDR3 bases: TGTGCCAGTAGTATTTTCGCGGCTGGGGCCAACGTCCTGACTTTC. The full variable domain, with the rest looked up from reference TRBV19 and TRBJ2-6, is DGGITQSPKYLFRKEGQNVTLSCEQNLNHDAMYWYRQDPGQGLRLIYYSQIVNDFQKGDIAEGYSVSREKKESFPLTVTSAQKNPTAFYLCASSIFAAGANVLTFGAGSRLTVL.

Comment on this clonotype: The junction departs from the called germline gene at one end, perhaps through a read error. The V call is TRBV5-6, the J call TRBJ1-2, with D unresolved. Per the germline V gene, CDR1 is SGHDT and CDR2 is YYEEEE. The CDR3 runs 16 residues. In nucleotides, the CDR3 is TGCGCCAGCAGCCAAGGGCATTGGGGAATGGGGTATGGCTACACCTTC. Its protein product is CASSQGHWGMGYGYTF.

On this clonotype: One base away lies a much larger clone, so this may be a sequencing read error. V gene TRBV12-3 or TRBV12-4 combines with J gene TRBJ2-3; 12 positions agree with TRBD2. The CDR3 is 16 amino acids. J was trimmed by 4 bases and V by 7 bases; bases with no gene match: 9. CDR3 protein: CASIPASGGDSDTQYF. The CDR3 DNA sequence: TGTGCCAGCATCCCGGCTAGCGGGGGGGACTCAGATACGCAGTATTTT.

In this sample, this clonotype turned up a few times. The chain joins TRBV5-6 to TRBJ2-5; 7 positions agree with TRBD1. The CDR3 is 14 residues long. Germline trimming cut 0 bases from V and 5 bases from J; bases unmatched to any gene: 4. Germline V lookup: CDR1 SGHDT, CDR2 YYEEEE. CDR3: CASSLDPTGETQYF. The CDR3 DNA reads TGTGCCAGCAGCTTGGACCCGACAGGGGAGACCCAGTACTTC.

Only a few counts were recorded for this clonotype. This rearrangement joins TRBV10-3 to TRBJ2-4, with 8 bases aligning to TRBD2. With 3 bases clipped from V and 6 bases from J, the junction kept 10 bases outside the gene matches. The CDR3 contains 16 residues. Germline CDR1 and CDR2: ENHRY and SYGVKD. CDR3 sequence (DNA): TGTGCCATCAGTGACCCGACGGGGGGGATACGAAACATTCAGTACTTC. Amino acids: CAISDPTGGIRNIQYF.

The chain is built from TRBV5-1 and TRBJ1-5; tentatively, D is TRBD1 (5 bases). CDR1 SGHRS and CDR2 YFSETQ come from the germline V gene. This CDR3 comprises 13 residues. V was shortened by 2 bases and J by 3 bases, with 6 bases between the two germline ends. The CDR3 is CASSFGANQPQHF. The DNA for the CDR3 is TGCGCCAGCAGCTTTGGGGCCAATCAGCCCCAGCATTTT. Full variable domain (outside the CDR3, taken from reference TRBV5-1 and TRBJ1-5): KAGVTQTPRYLIKTRGQQVTLSCSPISGHRSVSWYQQTPGQGLQFLFEYFSETQRNKGNFPGRFSGRQFSNSRSEMNVSTLELGDSALYLCASSFGANQPQHFGDGTRLSIL.

This clonotype turned up a few times. CDR3 region: CASSPPVGRGIGGYTF. CDR3 nucleotide sequence: TGTGCCAGCAGTCCACCTGTAGGAAGGGGAATTGGGGGCTACACCTTC. The chain combines TRBV6-5 with TRBJ1-2; perhaps TRBD1 as D (5 bases). The germline V gene encodes CDR1 MNHEY and CDR2 SVGAGI. This CDR3 contains 16 residues. The germline V and J ends were trimmed by 5 bases and 8 bases, with 24 bases remaining between them.

This clonotype was observed a handful of times. This sequence joins TRBV12-3 or TRBV12-4 and TRBJ1-2, with D maybe TRBD1 (5 bases). V shed 3 bases and J shed 8 bases, with 13 bases lying between them. This CDR3 region has 13 residues. CDR3 sequence reads: CASSFLTGQGYTF. In DNA form, the CDR3 reads TGTGCCAGCAGTTTCCTTACAGGTCAAGGCTACACCTTC.

By sample share, this clonotype is large. The chain recombines TRBV29-1 with TRBJ2-7; a weak D match, TRBD1 (5 bases). V shed 3 bases and J shed 4 bases, with 13 bases lying between them. Per germline, CDR1 SQVTM and CDR2 ANQGSEA. This CDR3 contains 13 residues. The CDR3 DNA reads TGCAGCGTTGAGGTGCAGGGATTTTACGAGCAGTACTTC. Protein product: CSVEVQGFYEQYF.

The chain recombines TRBV7-9 with TRBJ2-5; D is uncertain. Germline lookup yields CDR1 SEHNR and CDR2 FQNEAQ (reference sequence). Trimming stripped 7 bases from V and 2 bases from J, with 11 bases between. The CDR3 spans 13 residues. CDR3 sequence (DNA): TGTGCCAGCACCCCCCAAATACAAGAGACCCAGTACTTC. Translating it yields CASTPQIQETQYF.

This sequence joins TRBV12-3 or TRBV12-4 and TRBJ1-1; no clear D gene. V was cut by 8 bases and J by 0 bases, with 10 bases left in between. CDR3 length: 13 residues. CDR3 coding DNA: TGTGCCAGCGAGGTCCGGGTGAACACTGAAGCTTTCTTT. Encoded protein: CASEVRVNTEAFF.

The chain joins TRBV10-3 to TRBJ1-1; D unclear. CDR1 and CDR2 from the germline V gene are ENHRY and SYGVKD. V lost 10 bases and J lost 1, with 13 bases in between. This CDR3 is built from 13 residues. CDR3 region: CATSVDGNTEAFF. CDR3 coding DNA: TGTGCCACGTCAGTGGACGGGAACACTGAAGCTTTCTTT.

By proportion, this clonotype is medium-sized. The chain recombines TRBV5-5 with TRBJ2-6; D not certain. CDR3 length: 15 amino acids. Looked up from germline, CDR1 is SGHKS and CDR2 is YYEKEE (reference sequence). V was shortened by 0 bases and J by 0 bases, with 4 bases between the two germline ends. CDR3 bases: TGTGCCAGCAGCTTGGGTGTCTCTGGGGCCAACGTCCTGACTTTC. This codes for CASSLGVSGANVLTF.

The chain couples TRBV5-1 to TRBJ1-2, with 10 bases lining up with TRBD1. The CDR3 is 15 residues long. The V gene's germline CDR1 is SGHRS and CDR2 YFSETQ. The V segment lost 4 bases and the J segment 8 bases; nucleotides outside the gene matches: 11. The CDR3 DNA is TGCGCCAGCAGCCCGTTTGGGACAGGGGTGGTAGGCTACACCTTC. Translating it yields CASSPFGTGVVGYTF. Drawing the rest from reference TRBV5-1 and TRBJ1-2, the complete variable domain is KAGVTQTPRYLIKTRGQQVTLSCSPISGHRSVSWYQQTPGQGLQFLFEYFSETQRNKGNFPGRFSGRQFSNSRSEMNVSTLELGDSALYLCASSPFGTGVVGYTFGSGTRLTVV.

In this sample, this clonotype turned up a few times. V and J are TRBV5-4 and TRBJ2-2; 12 positions agree with TRBD2. The CDR3 totals 17 residues. Trimming cost V 0 bases and J 2 bases; bases outside gene matches: 2. The V gene's germline CDR1 is SGHNT and CDR2 YYREEE (reference sequence). DNA for the CDR3: TGTGCCAGCAGCTTGGAACTAGCGGGGGGAAACACCGGGGAGCTGTTTTTT. This sequence encodes CASSLELAGGNTGELFF.

The V and J genes are TRBV7-9 and TRBJ1-2, with 7 bases identical to TRBD1. This CDR3 has 13 amino acids. J lost 2 bases, V lost 4 bases, and 1 base had no gene match. Germline CDR1 reads SEHNR; CDR2 reads FQNEAQ (reference sequence). CDR3 residues: CASSWTGNYGYTF. Here the CDR3 DNA reads TGTGCCAGCAGCTGGACAGGCAACTATGGCTACACCTTC.

By frequency in the sample, this clonotype is medium-sized. The V gene is TRBV12-3 or TRBV12-4, the J gene TRBJ2-6; D is perhaps TRBD1 (6 bases). This CDR3 comprises 17 residues. Trimming stripped 5 bases from V and 0 bases from J, with 14 bases between. DNA for the CDR3: TGTGCCAGCAGTCCTCTGACAGGCTTCTCTGGGGCCAACGTCCTGACTTTC. Translated, it gives CASSPLTGFSGANVLTF.

The chain links TRBV6-5 to TRBJ2-1; possibly TRBD2 for D (5 bases). CDR1 is MNHEY and CDR2 is SVGAGI in the germline V gene. The CDR3 contains 13 residues. V lost 4 bases to trimming and J lost 7 bases, with 11 bases between them. CDR3 protein: CASSLTTGNEQFF. DNA of the CDR3: TGTGCCAGCAGTTTAACGACGGGGAATGAGCAGTTCTTC.